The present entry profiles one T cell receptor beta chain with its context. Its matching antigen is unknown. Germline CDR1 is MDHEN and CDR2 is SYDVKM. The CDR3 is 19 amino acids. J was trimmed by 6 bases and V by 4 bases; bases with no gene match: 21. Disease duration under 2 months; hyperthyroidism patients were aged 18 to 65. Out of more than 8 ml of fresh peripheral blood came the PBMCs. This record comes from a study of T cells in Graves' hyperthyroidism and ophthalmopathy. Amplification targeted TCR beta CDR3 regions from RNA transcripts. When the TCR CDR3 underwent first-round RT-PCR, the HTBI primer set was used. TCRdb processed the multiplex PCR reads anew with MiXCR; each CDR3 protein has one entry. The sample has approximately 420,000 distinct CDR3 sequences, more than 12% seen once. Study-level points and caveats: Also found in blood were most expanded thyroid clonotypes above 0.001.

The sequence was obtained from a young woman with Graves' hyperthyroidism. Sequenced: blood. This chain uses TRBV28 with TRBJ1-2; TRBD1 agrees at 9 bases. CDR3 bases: TGTGCCAGCAGTTACCCACTAAAAATCGAGCCGGGACAGGGACATGGCTACACCTTC. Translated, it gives CASSYPLKIEPGQGHGYTF.